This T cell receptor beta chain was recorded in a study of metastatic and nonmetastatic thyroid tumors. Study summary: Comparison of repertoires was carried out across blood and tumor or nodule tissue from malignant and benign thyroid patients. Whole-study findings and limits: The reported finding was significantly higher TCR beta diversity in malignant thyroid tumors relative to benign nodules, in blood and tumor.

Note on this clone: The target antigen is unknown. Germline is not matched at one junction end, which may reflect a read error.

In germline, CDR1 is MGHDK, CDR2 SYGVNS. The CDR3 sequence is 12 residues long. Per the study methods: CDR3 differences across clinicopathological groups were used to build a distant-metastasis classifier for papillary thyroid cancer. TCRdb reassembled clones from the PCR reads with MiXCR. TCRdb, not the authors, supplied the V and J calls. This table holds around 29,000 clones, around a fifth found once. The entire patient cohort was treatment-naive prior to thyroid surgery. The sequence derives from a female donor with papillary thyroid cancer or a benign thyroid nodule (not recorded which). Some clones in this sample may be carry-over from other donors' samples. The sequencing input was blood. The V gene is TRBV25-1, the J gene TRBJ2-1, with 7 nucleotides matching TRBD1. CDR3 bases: TGTGCCAGCAGACTCGGGGACAGCGAGCAGTGCTTC. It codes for CASRLGDSEQCF.